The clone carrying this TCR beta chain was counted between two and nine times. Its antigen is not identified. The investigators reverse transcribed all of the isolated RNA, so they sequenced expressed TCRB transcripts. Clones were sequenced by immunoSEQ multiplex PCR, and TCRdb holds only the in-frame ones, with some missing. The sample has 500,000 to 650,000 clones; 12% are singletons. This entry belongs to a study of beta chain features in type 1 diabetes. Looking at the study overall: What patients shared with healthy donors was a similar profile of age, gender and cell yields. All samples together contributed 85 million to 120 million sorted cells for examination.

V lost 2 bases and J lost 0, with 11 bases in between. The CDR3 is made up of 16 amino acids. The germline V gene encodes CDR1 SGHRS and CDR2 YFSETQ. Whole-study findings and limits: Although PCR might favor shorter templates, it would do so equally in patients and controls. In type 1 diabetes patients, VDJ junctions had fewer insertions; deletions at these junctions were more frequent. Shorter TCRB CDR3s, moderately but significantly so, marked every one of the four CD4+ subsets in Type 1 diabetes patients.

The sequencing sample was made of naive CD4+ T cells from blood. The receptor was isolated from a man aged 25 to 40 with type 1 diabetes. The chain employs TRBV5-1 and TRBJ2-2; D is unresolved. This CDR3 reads CASSFDNITNTGELFF. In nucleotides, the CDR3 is TGCGCCAGCAGCTTCGATAACATAACGAACACCGGGGAGCTGTTTTTT.